The rows below give T cell receptor beta chains drawn from one sample of a study of response to subunit inactivated influenza vaccine. From the RT-PCR reads, TCRdb called clonotypes with MiXCR, one entry per CDR3 protein. The sample lists 600,000 to 850,000 distinct CDR3 sequences, less than 15% occurring once. This specimen was PBMCs from blood, taken 14 to 15 days before vaccination. The receptors shown here come from a man in his fifties or sixties who received an inactivated influenza vaccine. The CDR3 runs from the conserved cysteine through the conserved F or W. The D gene is left open where the match is weak. Where a row states a size, it is once, few, many or the class of an expanded clone; other rows omit it.

J,size,length,D,V,CDR3,DNA
TRBJ1-3,few,15,.,TRBV6-2/TRBV6-3,CASSSAGISGNTIYF,TGTGCCAGCAGTTCTGCAGGGATCTCTGGAAACACCATATATTTT
TRBJ2-1,.,12,.,TRBV10-3,CAISDHSSEQFF,TGTGCCATCAGTGATCATTCGAGTGAGCAGTTCTTC
TRBJ2-3,many,15,.,TRBV18,CASAGDGTSTDTQYF,TGTGCCAGCGCCGGGGACGGAACTAGCACAGATACGCAGTATTTT
TRBJ1-4,few,17,.,TRBV27,CASSLSIRTVTNEKLFF,TGTGCCAGCAGTTTATCAATCCGGACAGTGACTAATGAAAAACTGTTTTTT
TRBJ2-5,few,15,.,TRBV13,CASSLGLTGMETQYF,TGTGCCAGCAGCTTAGGCCTAACAGGGATGGAGACCCAGTACTTC
TRBJ2-2,many,14,.,TRBV7-8,CASSYGQNTGELFF,TGTGCCAGCAGCTACGGACAGAACACCGGGGAGCTGTTTTTT
TRBJ1-1,few,14,.,TRBV7-3,CASSSGGLGTEAFF,TGTGCCAGCAGCTCGGGCGGGTTGGGGACTGAAGCTTTCTTT
TRBJ2-7,many,13,.,TRBV6-1,CASREQRLGEQYF,TGTGCCAGCAGAGAACAGCGTTTGGGAGAGCAGTACTTC
TRBJ2-2,few,16,.,TRBV9,CASSRGVAASTGELFF,TGTGCCAGCAGCCGAGGGGTGGCGGCGAGTACCGGGGAGCTGTTTTTT
TRBJ1-4,.,13,.,TRBV5-1,CASSPPGSEKLFF,TGCGCCAGCAGCCCCCCAGGCAGTGAAAAACTGTTTTTT
TRBJ1-2,.,12,.,TRBV20-1,CSEGRGNYGYTF,TGCAGTGAGGGCCGGGGCAACTATGGCTACACCTTC
TRBJ2-7,.,17,.,TRBV3-1,CASSPLVVGPGNYEQYF,TGTGCCAGCAGTCCTCTCGTGGTTGGCCCCGGGAACTACGAGCAGTACTTC
TRBJ2-3,many,18,.,TRBV27,CASSSASVWPKGTDTQYF,TGTGCCAGCAGTTCGGCCAGCGTATGGCCTAAAGGAACAGATACGCAGTATTTT
TRBJ2-7,few,14,TRBD1,TRBV11-2,CASSADRAFYEQYF,TGTGCCAGCAGCGCGGACAGGGCCTTCTACGAGCAGTACTTC
TRBJ2-1,many,14,.,TRBV10-3,CAIRDTLAYNEQFF,TGTGCCATCAGGGACACATTAGCATACAATGAGCAGTTCTTC
TRBJ1-2,.,13,.,TRBV29-1,CSVEEVRAWGYTF,TGCAGCGTTGAAGAGGTCAGGGCGTGGGGCTACACCTTC
TRBJ2-7,.,12,.,TRBV28,CASTGRTYEQYF,TGTGCCAGCACCGGCCGCACCTACGAGCAGTACTTC
TRBJ2-1,.,19,.,TRBV11-1,CASSFDGAYSPLEYNEQFF,TGTGCCAGCAGCTTTGACGGAGCCTATAGCCCGTTAGAATACAATGAGCAGTTCTTC
TRBJ2-5,few,12,TRBD1,TRBV7-9,CASLGQAETQYF,TGTGCCAGCCTGGGACAGGCAGAGACCCAGTACTTC
TRBJ2-7,.,12,TRBD1,TRBV20-1,CSARDTGGEQYF,TGCAGTGCTAGGGACACAGGGGGAGAGCAGTACTTC
TRBJ2-4,.,14,TRBD2,TRBV6-1,CASSRLAGGDIQYF,TGTGCCAGCAGCCGGCTCGCGGGAGGTGACATTCAGTACTTC
TRBJ2-1,.,14,TRBD2,TRBV6-1,CASSPRGEYNEQFF,TGTGCCAGCAGTCCTCGGGGGGAATACAATGAGCAGTTCTTC
TRBJ2-1,many,15,TRBD2,TRBV20-1,CSAETGLAGNDEQFF,TGCAGTGCTGAAACGGGACTAGCGGGAAATGACGAGCAGTTCTTC
TRBJ2-3,few,12,.,TRBV3-1,CASSYAGDTQYF,TGTGCCAGCAGCTACGCCGGAGATACGCAGTATTTT
TRBJ2-3,few,14,TRBD2,TRBV20-1,CSARAGGPEDTQYF,TGCAGTGCTAGAGCGGGAGGGCCGGAGGATACGCAGTATTTT
TRBJ1-2,once,14,.,TRBV2,CASSRTQGFYGYTF,TGTGCCAGCAGTCGGACTCAGGGATTCTATGGCTACACCTTC
TRBJ2-7,few,15,TRBD1,TRBV6-2/TRBV6-3,CASSYWDRGLGEQYF,TGTGCCAGCAGTTACTGGGACAGGGGGCTCGGGGAGCAGTACTTC
TRBJ2-1,.,12,.,TRBV28,CASSLRTFEQFF,TGTGCCAGCAGTTTAAGGACTTTTGAGCAGTTCTTC